Presented here are 21 T cell receptor beta chains from one specimen sequenced in a study of low-dose radiotherapy and immunotherapy resistance in tumors. With TRAV- and TRBV-specific primers, first-strand cDNA was made, covering the alpha and beta chains. The authors ran around 19 PCR cycles to amplify TCRs with a constant-region primer and V-primer adapter. TCRdb re-derived calls from the reads in MiXCR, one entry per CDR3 protein. The sample lists 13,000 to 15,000 distinct CDR3 sequences; more than 65% were seen once. These receptors came from a human donor with advanced metastatic prostate, ovarian, gallbladder or colorectal cancer (not recorded which). This table probably holds off-target reads from a library built for another chain.

The chain links TRBV6-2 or TRBV6-3 to TRBJ1-1; 7 nucleotides align to TRBD1. This CDR3 region has 15 residues. Trimming cost V 4 bases and J 0 bases; bases outside gene matches: 5. The germline V gene encodes CDR1 MNHEY and CDR2 SVGEGT. The CDR3 sequence is CASSSYRGLNTEAFF. The DNA of the CDR3 is TGTGCCAGCAGTTCCTACAGGGGACTGAACACTGAAGCTTTCTTT.

This chain joins TRBV6-1 and TRBJ1-5, with 8 bases matching TRBD1. Trimming at V came to 2 bases and at J to 0 bases, leaving 3 bases not matched to a gene. Germline V gene data show CDR1 as MNHNS and CDR2 as SASEGT. The CDR3 sequence is 16 residues long. The CDR3 DNA reads as TGTGCCAGCAGTGAACAGGGGGCGAATAGCAATCAGCCCCAGCATTTT. It encodes CASSEQGANSNQPQHF.

The J gene is TRBJ2-7, the V gene TRBV7-9; D is perhaps TRBD1 or TRBD2 (5 bases each). Trimming pared 5 bases from V and 0 bases from J, leaving 23 bases between. The germline V gene encodes CDR1 SEHNR and CDR2 FQNEAQ (reference sequence). CDR3 length: 18 amino acids. The CDR3 region is CASSPPVIDGANSYEQYF. DNA of the CDR3: TGTGCCAGCAGCCCTCCGGTCATCGACGGGGCCAACTCCTACGAGCAGTACTTC.

This chain connects TRBV18 to TRBJ2-3; possibly TRBD1 for D (6 bases). The length of the CDR3 is 17 residues. The germline gives CDR1 KGHSH, CDR2 LQKENI. V was shortened by 1 base and J by 5 bases, with 19 bases between the two germline ends. CDR3: CASSPQAPGVGGDTQYF. For the CDR3, the DNA is TGTGCCAGCTCACCACAAGCCCCAGGGGTTGGTGGAGATACGCAGTATTTT.

The chain recombines TRBV3-1 with TRBJ1-2; 8 nucleotides match TRBD1. V shed 6 bases, J shed 7 bases, and the junction held 7 bases outside the gene matches. Germline CDR1 reads LGHDT; CDR2 reads YNNKEL (reference sequence). This CDR3 region has 13 residues. CDR3 region: CASSSTGEGGYTF. CDR3 nucleotide sequence: TGTGCCAGCAGTTCGACAGGGGAAGGTGGCTACACCTTC.

The rearrangement joins TRBV5-4 to TRBJ1-2; D remains unclear. The CDR3 loop spans 15 amino acids. The germline V gene encodes CDR1 SGHNT and CDR2 YYREEE (reference sequence). With 4 bases removed from V and 0 bases from J, the gap between germline ends came to 13 bases. CDR3 protein: CASSHHGGPNYGYTF. The CDR3, as DNA: TGTGCCAGCAGCCATCACGGAGGGCCTAACTATGGCTACACCTTC. The entire variable domain, with the rest obtained from reference TRBV5-4 and TRBJ1-2, is as follows: ETGVTQSPTHLIKTRGQQVTLRCSSQSGHNTVSWYQQALGQGPQFIFQYYREEENGRGNFPPRFSGLQFPNYSSELNVNALELDDSALYLCASSHHGGPNYGYTFGSGTRLTVV.

This clonotype occurred once. This chain connects TRBV3-1 to TRBJ1-5; the D is unclear. Trimming left V 1 base short and J 8 bases short, with 6 bases between. This CDR3 contains 12 residues. The V gene's germline CDR1 is LGHDT and CDR2 YNNKEL (reference sequence). The CDR3 DNA sequence: TGTGCCAGCAGCCAAGGAGCTGAGCCCCAGCATTTT. It encodes CASSQGAEPQHF.

V usage is TRBV9 and J usage is TRBJ1-2; maybe TRBD1 (5 bases). The CDR3 has 14 amino acids. CDR1 and CDR2 from the germline V gene are SGDLS and YYNGEE. With 3 bases removed from V and 8 bases from J, the gap between germline ends came to 17 bases. Written as DNA, the CDR3 is TGTGCCAGCAGCGCGATCGACAGAGCCGGGGGCTACACCTTC. Translating it yields CASSAIDRAGGYTF.

The chain links TRBV13 to TRBJ1-1; D may be TRBD1 (5 bases). The germline V gene has CDR1 PRHDT and CDR2 FYEKMQ (reference sequence). The V end was cut by 5 bases, the J end by 8 bases, with 18 bases between. This CDR3 region has 14 residues. CDR3 nucleotide sequence: TGTGCCAGCAGCATGAAAATAGGGGCTGGCGAAGCTTTCTTT. Residues: CASSMKIGAGEAFF. The full variable domain, completed using reference TRBV13 and TRBJ1-1, is AAGVIQSPRHLIKEKRETATLKCYPIPRHDTVYWYQQGPGQDPQFLISFYEKMQSDKGSIPDRFSAQQFSDYHSELNMSSLELGDSALYFCASSMKIGAGEAFFGQGTRLTVV.

The chain uses TRBV5-1 and TRBJ2-7; tentative D call: TRBD1 (5 bases). The germline gives CDR1 SGHRS, CDR2 YFSETQ. There are 15 residues in the CDR3. Trimming shortened V by 4 bases and J by 0 bases, and 14 bases separated the two germline ends. CDR3 residues: CASSGLADTSYEQYF. CDR3 coding DNA: TGCGCCAGCAGCGGTCTTGCGGACACCTCCTACGAGCAGTACTTC.

V gene TRBV11-2 combines with J gene TRBJ2-2, with TRBD1 as a possible D gene (6 bases). This CDR3 has 14 residues. Trimming shortened V by 2 bases and J by 4 bases, and 8 bases separated the two germline ends. Germline CDR1 reads SGHAT; CDR2 reads FQNNGV. CDR3 region: CASSLQGGTGELFF. The CDR3 bases are TGTGCCAGCAGCTTACAAGGGGGCACCGGGGAGCTGTTTTTT.

The rearrangement links TRBV20-1 to TRBJ2-1, with 7 bases lining up with TRBD1. In germline, CDR1 is DFQATT, CDR2 SNEGSKA (reference sequence). The ends lost 6 bases at V and 4 bases at J; junction bases unmatched: 12. The CDR3 has 15 amino acids. The CDR3 nucleotides read TGCAGTGCCGAGAGTGATAGGGGGCTTTACAATGAGCAGTTCTTC. It encodes CSAESDRGLYNEQFF.

This clonotype was counted between two and nine times. The J gene is TRBJ2-3, the V gene TRBV6-4; D gene uncertain. V was pared by 0 bases and J by 4 bases, with 5 bases between. CDR1 and CDR2 (germline): MRHNA, SNTAGT. The CDR3 length is 13 residues. CDR3 residues: CASSDSSADTQYF. The CDR3 DNA reads as TGTGCCAGCAGTGACTCGAGCGCAGATACGCAGTATTTT.

This clonotype was observed a few times. The chain couples TRBV5-1 to TRBJ2-7; D may be TRBD2 (6 bases). The CDR3 length is 16 residues. CDR1 SGHRS and CDR2 YFSETQ come from the germline V gene. V gave up 0 bases and J gave up 5 bases, with 18 bases separating them. The CDR3 nucleotides read TGCGCCAGCAGCTTGGATGTTTGGGGGGTTGGCAACGAGCAGTACTTC. Translation gives CASSLDVWGVGNEQYF. Looking up the rest from reference TRBV5-1 and TRBJ2-7 gives the full variable domain: KAGVTQTPRYLIKTRGQQVTLSCSPISGHRSVSWYQQTPGQGLQFLFEYFSETQRNKGNFPGRFSGRQFSNSRSEMNVSTLELGDSALYLCASSLDVWGVGNEQYFGPGTRLTVT.

Only one count was recorded for this clonotype. CDR3 bases: TGTGCCAGCAGTGAAGCCGAGGGAAGAGTATCCTACGAGCAGTACTTC. This translates into CASSEAEGRVSYEQYF. V and J are TRBV6-8 and TRBJ2-7; D might be TRBD2 (5 bases). In germline, CDR1 is MNHGY, CDR2 SAAAGT. The CDR3 covers 16 residues. Trimming shortened V by 5 bases and J by 1 base, and 18 bases separated the two germline ends.

The gene calls are TRBV19 and TRBJ1-3, with unresolved D. The CDR3 is made up of 14 amino acids. The germline V gene has CDR1 LNHDA and CDR2 SQIVND (reference sequence). V dropped 2 bases and J dropped 2 bases, with 7 bases sitting between them. The CDR3 here is CASSITSTGNTIYF. In nucleotides, the CDR3 is TGTGCCAGTAGTATAACGTCGACTGGAAACACCATATATTTT. Based on the CDR3 plus reference TRBV19 and TRBJ1-3, the full variable domain is DGGITQSPKYLFRKEGQNVTLSCEQNLNHDAMYWYRQDPGQGLRLIYYSQIVNDFQKGDIAEGYSVSREKKESFPLTVTSAQKNPTAFYLCASSITSTGNTIYFGEGSWLTVV.

This chain connects TRBV11-2 to TRBJ2-7, with 7 nucleotides matching TRBD2. This CDR3 has 14 residues. Germline V gene lookup returns CDR1 SGHAT and CDR2 FQNNGV. Germline trimming cut 5 bases from V and 0 bases from J; bases unmatched to any gene: 4. CDR3 sequence reads: CASSAGGFSYEQYF. In nucleotides, the CDR3 is TGTGCCAGCAGCGCCGGGGGGTTCTCCTACGAGCAGTACTTC.

The table lists this clonotype with a few counts. V usage is TRBV3-1 and J usage is TRBJ2-7; 7 bases align to TRBD2. Germline trimming cut 0 bases from V and 5 bases from J; bases unmatched to any gene: 7. The CDR3 contains 15 residues. Germline values: CDR1 LGHDT, CDR2 YNNKEL (reference sequence). Here the CDR3 DNA reads TGTGCCAGCAGCCAAGAGCCGACTAGCTACCACGAGCAGTACTTC. Translation gives CASSQEPTSYHEQYF.

This chain connects TRBV28 to TRBJ2-5; weak D call: TRBD1 (5 bases). CDR1 and CDR2 from the germline V gene are MDHEN and SYDVKM. Trimming pared 5 bases from V and 9 bases from J, leaving 16 bases between. This CDR3 region has 13 residues. DNA for the CDR3: TGTGCCAGCAGTCATCGACAGCCCGAGGCCCAGTACTTC. Translating it yields CASSHRQPEAQYF.

This clonotype has a handful of counts. The chain employs TRBV11-2 and TRBJ1-5; D ambiguous. Per the germline V gene, CDR1 is SGHAT and CDR2 is FQNNGV. The length of the CDR3 is 14 residues. Trimming pared 5 bases from V and 7 bases from J, leaving 15 bases between. CDR3 amino acids: CASSAGLAEQPQHF. The CDR3 DNA reads TGTGCCAGCAGCGCAGGACTCGCAGAGCAGCCCCAGCATTTT.

The V gene is TRBV12-3 or TRBV12-4, the J gene TRBJ1-2, with D unresolved. This CDR3 is built from 14 residues. Trimming left V 7 bases short and J 6 bases short, with 18 bases between. CDR3 nucleotides: TGTGCCAGCATCAAGGACGGTCGCGGAAATGGCTACACCTTC. Its translation: CASIKDGRGNGYTF.